The rows below give T cell receptor beta chains drawn from one sample of a study of vaccination and CD4 T cells after COVID-19. TCRdb used MiXCR to reprocess the PCR reads, holding one entry per CDR3 protein. This sample has thousands of distinct CDR3 sequences, with approximately 40% found just once. Antigens of these TCRs are unknown. Sequencing input: CD4+ T cells from blood, cultured in vitro. All receptors derive from a human donor in good health. CDR3s include the opening cysteine and the closing phenylalanine or tryptophan. Each record gives: clone size, V gene, D gene, CDR3 length, J gene, CDR3 protein, CDR3 DNA. D genes are given only for firm matches. Expanded clones get a size class; other rows say once, few or many, or leave the size out.

.	TRBV20-1	TRBD1	14	TRBJ2-1	CSATGGTLYNEQFF	TGCAGTGCTACAGGGGGCACACTATACAATGAGCAGTTCTTC
.	TRBV6-1	TRBD2	16	TRBJ2-5	CASGPTIAGGQETQYF	TGTGCCAGCGGTCCCACTATTGCGGGAGGACAGGAGACCCAGTACTTC
.	TRBV19	.	13	TRBJ1-2	CASQYRDNYGYTF	TGTGCCAGTCAGTACAGGGATAACTATGGCTACACCTTC
.	TRBV7-8	TRBD2	17	TRBJ2-3	CASSTRFGGGGTDTQYF	TGTGCCAGCAGCACCCGATTCGGGGGGGGGGGAACAGATACGCAGTATTTT
few	TRBV24-1	.	14	TRBJ2-5	CATSDPGRQETQYF	TGTGCCACCAGTGATCCGGGACGCCAAGAGACCCAGTACTTC
medium-sized	TRBV20-1	TRBD2	18	TRBJ2-6	CSARDLAGGSSGANVLTF	TGCAGTGCTAGAGATCTAGCGGGAGGGAGCTCTGGGGCCAACGTCCTGACTTTC
.	TRBV24-1	.	15	TRBJ2-1	CATSDLVMGANEQFF	.
few	TRBV6-1	TRBD2	15	TRBJ2-2	CAARRTSGMTGELFF	TGTGCCGCAAGACGGACTAGCGGGATGACCGGGGAGCTGTTTTTT
.	TRBV6-4	.	14	TRBJ1-1	CASSPGTRNTEAFF	TGTGCCAGCAGTCCGGGGACCCGAAACACTGAAGCTTTCTTT
.	TRBV7-3	TRBD1	14	TRBJ1-2	CASSPDRGRYGYTF	TGTGCCAGCAGCCCGGACAGGGGGCGCTATGGCTACACCTTC
.	TRBV7-9	.	18	TRBJ2-7	CASSLANKNFEYSYEQYF	TGTGCCAGCAGCTTAGCGAATAAAAACTTCGAGTACTCCTACGAGCAGTACTTC
.	TRBV20-1	.	14	TRBJ1-2	CSARDGQFFYGYTF	TGCAGTGCTAGAGATGGACAGTTCTTCTATGGCTACACCTTC
few	TRBV20-1	.	15	TRBJ1-4	CSARGWGINNEKLFF	TGCAGTGCTAGAGGATGGGGTATCAACAATGAAAAACTGTTTTTT
.	TRBV6-2/TRBV6-3	.	13	TRBJ1-6	CASNDGYNSPLHF	TGTGCCAGCAACGACGGATATAATTCACCCCTCCACTTT
.	TRBV19	.	14	TRBJ2-3	CASSTPQDGDTQYF	TGTGCCAGTAGTACCCCGCAGGACGGGGATACGCAGTATTTT
.	TRBV7-2	.	14	TRBJ1-4	CASSKTPWGEKLFF	TGTGCCAGCAGCAAAACACCATGGGGTGAAAAACTGTTTTTT
.	TRBV20-1	TRBD1	13	TRBJ2-5	CSARDRGQETQYF	TGCAGTGCAAGAGACAGGGGGCAGGAGACCCAGTACTTC
few	TRBV7-3	.	16	TRBJ2-1	CASSLGPVDSYNEQFF	TGTGCCAGCAGCTTAGGGCCGGTGGACTCCTACAATGAGCAGTTCTTC
few	TRBV19	TRBD1	15	TRBJ1-5	CASSIDRGNNQPQHF	TGTGCCAGTAGTATTGACAGGGGGAACAATCAGCCCCAGCATTTT
.	TRBV21-1	.	14	TRBJ2-7	CASSKKGRDYEQYF	TGTGCCAGCAGCAAAAAGGGCAGGGACTACGAGCAGTACTTC
few	TRBV27	.	15	TRBJ1-2	CASSLGPTSLRGYTF	TGTGCCAGCAGTCTGGGACCTACCTCCTTGCGGGGCTACACCTTC
.	TRBV20-1	.	15	TRBJ2-5	CSPHMGLPLKGTQYF	TGCAGTCCCCATATGGGACTCCCCCTGAAAGGGACCCAGTACTTC
few	TRBV5-4	.	13	TRBJ2-1	CASSLAQVNEQFF	TGTGCCAGCAGCTTGGCCCAAGTTAATGAGCAGTTCTTC
.	TRBV12-3/TRBV12-4	TRBD1	15	TRBJ2-7	CASSSSGTVPYEQYF	TGTGCCAGCAGTTCTTCCGGGACAGTCCCCTACGAGCAGTACTTC
few	TRBV19	.	16	TRBJ1-1	CASSMVQGRGNTEAFF	TGTGCCAGTAGTATGGTGCAGGGTAGAGGGAACACTGAAGCTTTCTTT
few	TRBV2	.	14	TRBJ1-5	CASSESGPNQPQHF	TGTGCCAGCAGTGAGTCAGGACCCAATCAGCCCCAGCATTTT
.	TRBV5-4	.	13	TRBJ2-5	CASSLDYQETQYF	TGTGCCAGCAGCTTGGACTACCAAGAGACCCAGTACTTC
.	TRBV4-1	.	15	TRBJ1-1	CASSHTGRGNTEAFF	TGCGCCAGCAGCCACACCGGGAGGGGAAACACTGAAGCTTTCTTT
few	TRBV7-2	.	13	TRBJ2-5	CASSPASGETQYF	TGTGCCAGCAGTCCCGCGTCCGGGGAGACCCAGTACTTC
.	TRBV5-4	.	14	TRBJ2-1	CASSCAGIYNEQFF	TGTGCCAGCAGCTGTGCCGGGATCTACAATGAGCAGTTCTTC
few	TRBV27	.	15	TRBJ2-3	CASRPWGEKTDTQYF	TGTGCCAGCAGGCCTTGGGGGGAGAAGACAGATACGCAGTATTTT